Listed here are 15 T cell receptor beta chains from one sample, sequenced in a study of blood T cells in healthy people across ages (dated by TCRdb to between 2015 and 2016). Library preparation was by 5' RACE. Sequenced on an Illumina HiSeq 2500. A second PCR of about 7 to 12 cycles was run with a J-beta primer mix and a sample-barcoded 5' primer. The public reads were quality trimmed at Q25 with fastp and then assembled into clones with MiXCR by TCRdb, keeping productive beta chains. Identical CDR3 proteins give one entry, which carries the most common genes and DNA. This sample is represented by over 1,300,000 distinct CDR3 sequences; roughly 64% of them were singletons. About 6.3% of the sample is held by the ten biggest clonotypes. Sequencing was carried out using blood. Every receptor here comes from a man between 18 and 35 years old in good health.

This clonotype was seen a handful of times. CDR3: CASSLDRAPRQTQYF. The CDR3 nucleotides are TGCGCCAGCAGCTTGGACAGGGCCCCTCGGCAGACCCAGTACTTC. The chain carries TRBV5-1 and TRBJ2-5, with a possible D match to TRBD1 (6 bases). Germline V lookup: CDR1 SGHRS, CDR2 YFSETQ. V was pared by 0 bases and J by 6 bases, with 15 bases between. The CDR3 totals 15 residues.

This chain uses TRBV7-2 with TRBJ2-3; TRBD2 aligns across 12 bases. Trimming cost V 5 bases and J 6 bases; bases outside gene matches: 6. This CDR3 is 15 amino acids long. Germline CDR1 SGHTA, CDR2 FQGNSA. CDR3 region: CASSATSGRWDTQYF. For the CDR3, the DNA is TGTGCCAGCAGCGCAACTAGCGGGAGGTGGGATACGCAGTATTTT.

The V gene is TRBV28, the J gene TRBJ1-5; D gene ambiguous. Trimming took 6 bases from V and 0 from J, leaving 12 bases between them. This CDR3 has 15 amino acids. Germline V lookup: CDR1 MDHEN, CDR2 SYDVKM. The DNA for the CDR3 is TGTGCCAGCAGGACGGGGATTTATAGCAATCAGCCCCAGCATTTT. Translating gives CASRTGIYSNQPQHF.

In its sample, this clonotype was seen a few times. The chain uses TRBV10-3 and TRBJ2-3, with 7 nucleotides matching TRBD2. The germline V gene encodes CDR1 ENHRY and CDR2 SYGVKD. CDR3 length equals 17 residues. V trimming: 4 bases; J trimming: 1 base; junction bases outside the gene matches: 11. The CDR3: CAISGLAFERGTDTQYF. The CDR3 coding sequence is TGTGCCATCAGTGGACTAGCTTTCGAGAGGGGCACAGATACGCAGTATTTT.

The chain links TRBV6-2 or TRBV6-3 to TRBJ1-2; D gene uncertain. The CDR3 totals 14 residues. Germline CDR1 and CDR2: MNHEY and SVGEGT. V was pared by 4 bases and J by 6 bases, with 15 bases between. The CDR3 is CASSFKRTENGYTF. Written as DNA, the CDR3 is TGTGCCAGCAGTTTTAAAAGGACTGAAAATGGCTACACCTTC.

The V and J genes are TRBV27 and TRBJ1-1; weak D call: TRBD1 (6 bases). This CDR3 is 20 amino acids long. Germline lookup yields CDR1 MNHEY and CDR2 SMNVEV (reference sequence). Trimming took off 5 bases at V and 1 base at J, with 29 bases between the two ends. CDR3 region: CASSPPIASRGTLGNTEAFF. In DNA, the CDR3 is TGTGCCAGCAGTCCCCCTATAGCATCCAGGGGTACCTTGGGGAACACTGAAGCTTTCTTT.

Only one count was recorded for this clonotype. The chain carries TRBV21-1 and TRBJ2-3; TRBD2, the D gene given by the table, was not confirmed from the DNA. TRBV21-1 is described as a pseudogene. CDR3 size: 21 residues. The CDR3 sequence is CASSNPGLAGEKVFHTDTQYF. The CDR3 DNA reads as TGTGCCAGCAGCAACCCGGGACTAGCGGGAGAGAAGGTATTTCACACAGATACGCAGTATTTT.

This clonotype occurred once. CDR3: CASSQLANYGYTF. The CDR3 DNA sequence: TGCGCCAGCAGCCAATTAGCTAACTATGGCTACACCTTC. The V and J genes are TRBV4-1 and TRBJ1-2; no reliable D call. Trimming removed 2 bases at V and 0 bases at J, with 4 bases between. Per germline, CDR1 MGHRA and CDR2 YSYEKL. This CDR3 contains 13 residues.

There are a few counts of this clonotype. The CDR3: CSVVRPPGDTQYF. The CDR3 region has the DNA TGCAGCGTTGTACGCCCGCCGGGGGATACGCAGTATTTT. The chain employs TRBV29-1 and TRBJ2-3; a weak D match, TRBD2 (5 bases). This CDR3 region has 13 residues. Trimming removed 4 bases at V and 6 bases at J, with 14 bases between. Germline V lookup: CDR1 SQVTM, CDR2 ANQGSEA.

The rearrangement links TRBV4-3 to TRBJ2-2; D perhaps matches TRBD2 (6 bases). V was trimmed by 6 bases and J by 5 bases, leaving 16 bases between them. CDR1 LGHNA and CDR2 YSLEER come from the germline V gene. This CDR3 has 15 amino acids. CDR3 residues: CASSWAGLGTGELFF. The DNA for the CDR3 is TGCGCCAGCAGTTGGGCGGGGCTGGGGACCGGGGAGCTGTTTTTT.

The DNA of the CDR3 is TGTGCCAGCACCCGAAAAAGGGAAACTCTCGCAACTAATGAAAAACTGTTTTTT. It encodes CASTRKRETLATNEKLFF. This chain connects TRBV6-1 to TRBJ1-4, with D uncertain. The V gene lost 7 bases and the J gene lost 0 bases, with 21 bases spanning the gap. CDR1 and CDR2 (germline): MNHNS, SASEGT. The CDR3 sequence is 18 residues long.

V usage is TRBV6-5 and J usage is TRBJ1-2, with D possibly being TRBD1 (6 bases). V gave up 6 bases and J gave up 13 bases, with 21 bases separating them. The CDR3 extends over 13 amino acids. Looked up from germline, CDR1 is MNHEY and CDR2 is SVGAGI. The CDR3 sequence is CASRPDSLEDFTF. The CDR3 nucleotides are TGTGCCAGCAGACCGGACAGCCTTGAGGATTTCACCTTC.

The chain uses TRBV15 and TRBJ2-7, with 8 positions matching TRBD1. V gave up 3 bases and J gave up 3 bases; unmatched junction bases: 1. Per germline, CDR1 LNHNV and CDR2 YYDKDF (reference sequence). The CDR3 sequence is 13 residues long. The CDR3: CATSSGQGYEQYF. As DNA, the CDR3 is TGTGCCACCAGCAGCGGACAGGGCTACGAGCAGTACTTC.

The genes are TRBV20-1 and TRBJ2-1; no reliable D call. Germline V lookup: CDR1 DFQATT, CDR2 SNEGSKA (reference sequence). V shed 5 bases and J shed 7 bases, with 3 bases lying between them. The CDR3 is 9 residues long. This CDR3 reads CSAFNEQFF. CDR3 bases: TGCAGTGCTTTTAATGAGCAGTTCTTC.

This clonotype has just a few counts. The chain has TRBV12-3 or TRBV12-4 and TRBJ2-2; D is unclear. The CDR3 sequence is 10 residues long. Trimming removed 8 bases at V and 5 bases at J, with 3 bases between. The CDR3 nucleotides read TGTGCCAGCGGGACCGGGGAGCTGTTTTTT. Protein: CASGTGELFF.